One sample yielded the 19 T cell receptor beta chains listed below, sequenced in a study of T cells in Graves' hyperthyroidism and ophthalmopathy. TCR beta CDR3 region amplification was performed from RNA transcripts. HTBI primers were the set used in a first-round RT-PCR of the TCR CDR3. TCRdb re-called the multiplex PCR reads through MiXCR, storing one row per CDR3 protein. The sample has around 560,000 distinct CDR3 sequences; approximately 15% are singletons. The source material was blood. All receptors come from a woman aged 18-29 years with Graves' hyperthyroidism.

This clonotype was seen repeatedly, ten times or more. This sequence joins TRBV28 and TRBJ2-5, with a weak D call TRBD1 (6 bases). The CDR3 extends over 18 amino acids. In germline, CDR1 is MDHEN, CDR2 SYDVKM. V lost 3 bases and J lost 2, with 22 bases in between. CDR3 amino acids: CASSFSKDRLLVQETQYF. The CDR3 nucleotides are TGTGCCAGCAGTTTCTCAAAAGACAGGCTTCTGGTACAAGAGACCCAGTACTTC.

This chain links TRBV19 with TRBJ2-2; D might be TRBD2 (5 bases). Per germline, CDR1 LNHDA and CDR2 SQIVND (reference sequence). The CDR3 consists of 18 residues. V was trimmed by 5 bases and J by 0 bases, leaving 19 bases between them. DNA of the CDR3: TGTGCCAGTAGTCCTGGCGGGCCAGACATTTCGAACACCGGGGAGCTGTTTTTT. It codes for CASSPGGPDISNTGELFF.

This clonotype has only a few counts. This chain links TRBV6-1 with TRBJ1-3, with D hard to call. The CDR3 sequence is 12 residues long. V was trimmed by 0 bases and J by 9 bases, leaving 6 bases between them. From germline, CDR1 is MNHNS and CDR2 SASEGT. The CDR3, as DNA: TGTGCCAGCAGTGAAGCGCGCCGCACCATATATTTT. Residues: CASSEARRTIYF.

The chain carries TRBV7-9 and TRBJ2-1, with 8 bases aligning to TRBD1. Per the germline V gene, CDR1 is SEHNR and CDR2 is FQNEAQ (reference sequence). The V gene end was trimmed by 3 bases and the J gene end by 11 bases; junction bases not matched to a gene: 6. The CDR3 runs 13 residues. CDR3 bases: TGTGCCAGCAGCTTCTCGGACAGGGCGAAGCAGTTCTTC. Its protein product is CASSFSDRAKQFF. Variable domain in full (rest from reference TRBV7-9 and TRBJ2-1): DTGVSQNPRHKITKRGQNVTFRCDPISEHNRLYWYRQTLGQGPEFLTYFQNEAQLEKSRLLSDRFSAERPKGSFSTLEIQRTEQGDSAMYLCASSFSDRAKQFFGPGTRLTVL.

V is TRBV11-3 and J is TRBJ2-5; TRBD2 matches 8 bases. The CDR3 extends over 19 amino acids. Germline assignment: CDR1 SGHNT and CDR2 YENEEA. The junction had 18 bases not matched to a gene; V was cut back by 1 base and J by 5 bases. CDR3 DNA: TGTGCCAGCAGCTTAGGAGTGTTGGGCGGGGGGCCCCTCGTGGAGACCCAGTACTTC. Protein: CASSLGVLGGGPLVETQYF.

This clonotype was detected ten times or more. The CDR3 sequence is CSARQGAGSYEQYF. The CDR3 bases are TGCAGTGCTAGACAGGGGGCAGGGTCCTACGAGCAGTACTTC. This chain connects TRBV20-1 to TRBJ2-7, with TRBD1 matching over 8 bases. In germline, CDR1 is DFQATT, CDR2 SNEGSKA (reference sequence). This CDR3 comprises 14 residues. Losses at the gene ends were 2 bases for V and 1 base for J; bases not matched to a gene: 4.

In this sample, this clonotype turned up many times. The chain carries TRBV12-3 or TRBV12-4 and TRBJ1-2, with TRBD1 identical over 8 bases. V lost 6 bases to trimming and J lost 8 bases; unmatched junction nucleotides: 8. This CDR3 contains 13 residues. CDR3 residues: CASRTGQVGGYTF. CDR3 nucleotide sequence: TGTGCCAGCAGAACGGGACAGGTAGGAGGCTACACCTTC.

This clonotype was seen a handful of times. This chain's CDR3 is CASRSLPSPAYEQYF. The CDR3 DNA follows: TGTGCCAGCCGCAGCCTCCCAAGCCCGGCCTACGAGCAGTACTTC. The chain carries TRBV27 and TRBJ2-7; D is ambiguous. CDR3 length: 15 residues. Trimming took off 8 bases at V and 2 bases at J, with 19 bases between the two ends. Germline-derived CDR1 and CDR2 are MNHEY and SMNVEV (reference sequence).

The V call is TRBV6-2 or TRBV6-3, the J call TRBJ2-1; perhaps D is TRBD1 or TRBD2 (5 bases each). V dropped 2 bases and J dropped 12 bases, with 11 bases sitting between them. The CDR3 is 12 amino acids. The germline gives CDR1 MNHEY, CDR2 SVGEGT. The CDR3: CASSYGDLVQFF. DNA for the CDR3: TGTGCCAGCAGTTACGGGGACCTGGTGCAGTTCTTC.

The chain combines TRBV4-2 with TRBJ2-5; D is possibly TRBD2 (5 bases). The CDR3 is 13 amino acids. V lost 8 bases, J lost 5 bases, and 15 bases lay in between. Per germline, CDR1 LGHNA and CDR2 YNFKEQ. This CDR3 is CASSSFLAETQYF. DNA of the CDR3: TGTGCCAGCTCTAGCTTTTTGGCGGAGACCCAGTACTTC.

This clonotype was seen a few times. V gene TRBV29-1 combines with J gene TRBJ2-7, with a weak D call TRBD2 (5 bases). The germline V gene encodes CDR1 SQVTM and CDR2 ANQGSEA. Trimming took 6 bases from V and 5 from J, leaving 14 bases between them. The CDR3 runs to 12 residues. The CDR3 reads CSVKTGSHEQYF. The CDR3 DNA sequence: TGCAGCGTCAAGACGGGGAGCCACGAGCAGTACTTC.

This clonotype has at least ten counts. The rearrangement links TRBV15 to TRBJ1-3; D not certain. Germline lookup yields CDR1 LNHNV and CDR2 YYDKDF (reference sequence). Trimming stripped 1 base from V and 0 bases from J, with 10 bases between. CDR3 size: 16 residues. The DNA of the CDR3 is TGTGCCACCAGCAGAGCCAGAGGACTCTCTGGAAACACCATATATTTT. Translation gives CATSRARGLSGNTIYF. The entire variable domain, with the rest obtained from reference TRBV15 and TRBJ1-3, is as follows: DAMVIQNPRYQVTQFGKPVTLSCSQTLNHNVMYWYQQKSSQAPKLLFHYYDKDFNNEADTPDNFQSRRPNTSFCFLDIRSPGLGDTAMYLCATSRARGLSGNTIYFGEGSWLTVV.

V and J are TRBV20-1 and TRBJ2-7; 7 positions agree with TRBD1. The trim removed 2 bases at V and 3 bases at J, leaving 13 bases unmatched. Germline assignment: CDR1 DFQATT and CDR2 SNEGSKA (reference sequence). This CDR3 region has 16 residues. The CDR3 DNA is TGCAGTGCTAGACCTTTTGACCGGGACAGATACTACGAGCAGTACTTC. Its translation is CSARPFDRDRYYEQYF.

In its sample, this clonotype was seen many times. The chain couples TRBV20-1 to TRBJ1-5; 9 bases are a match to TRBD1. CDR1 DFQATT and CDR2 SNEGSKA come from the germline V gene (reference sequence). The length of the CDR3 is 15 residues. Trimming cost V 5 bases and J 2 bases; bases outside gene matches: 7. The DNA of the CDR3 is TGCAGTGCTTCTACAGGGGGCGGGGGCAATCAGCCCCAGCATTTT. Amino acids: CSASTGGGGNQPQHF.

This clonotype has only a few counts. The chain has TRBV29-1 and TRBJ2-2, with 10 nucleotides matching TRBD2. The J segment lost 5 bases and the V segment lost 3 bases, leaving 9 bases of the junction unmatched. CDR1 and CDR2 from the germline V gene are SQVTM and ANQGSEA. The CDR3 consists of 16 residues. The CDR3 region has the DNA TGCAGCGTTGACGGGGCTAGCGGGAGAAAAACCGGGGAGCTGTTTTTT. Amino acid sequence: CSVDGASGRKTGELFF.

This clonotype was detected many times. DNA of the CDR3: TGTGCCAGCAGCTTAGGGCAGAGCGCAGATACGCAGTATTTT. Residues: CASSLGQSADTQYF. The chain is built from TRBV7-3 and TRBJ2-3; no definite D call. Trimming took 2 bases from V and 4 from J, leaving 10 bases between them. Germline CDR1 reads SGHTA; CDR2 reads FQGTGA. The CDR3 covers 14 residues.

This clonotype was seen ten or more times. The CDR3 loop reads CASSLMRLAGGTYEQYF. The CDR3 region has the DNA TGTGCCAGCAGTTTAATGAGACTAGCGGGAGGTACCTACGAGCAGTACTTC. J is TRBJ2-7 and V is TRBV27; the match to TRBD2 covers 13 bases. The J segment lost 2 bases and the V segment lost 2 bases, leaving 6 bases of the junction unmatched. This CDR3 has 17 residues. Germline loops: CDR1 MNHEY, CDR2 SMNVEV (reference sequence).

This clonotype was found many times. The chain is built from TRBV11-2 and TRBJ2-1; D is unclear. The CDR3 runs 11 residues. Germline assignment: CDR1 SGHAT and CDR2 FQNNGV. Deletions cut 4 bases from V and 9 bases from J, with 7 bases between. The CDR3 DNA reads TGTGCCAGCAGCTATGACTCTGAGCAGTTCTTC. Translation: CASSYDSEQFF.

The sample holds many counts of this clonotype. The chain is built from TRBV27 and TRBJ2-3; 11 bases match TRBD2. The J segment lost 2 bases and the V segment lost 4 bases, leaving 5 bases of the junction unmatched. Germline CDR1 is MNHEY and CDR2 is SMNVEV (reference sequence). CDR3 size: 16 residues. This chain's CDR3 is CASSYASGRFTDTQYF. CDR3 nucleotides: TGTGCCAGCAGTTATGCTAGCGGGAGGTTCACAGATACGCAGTATTTT.